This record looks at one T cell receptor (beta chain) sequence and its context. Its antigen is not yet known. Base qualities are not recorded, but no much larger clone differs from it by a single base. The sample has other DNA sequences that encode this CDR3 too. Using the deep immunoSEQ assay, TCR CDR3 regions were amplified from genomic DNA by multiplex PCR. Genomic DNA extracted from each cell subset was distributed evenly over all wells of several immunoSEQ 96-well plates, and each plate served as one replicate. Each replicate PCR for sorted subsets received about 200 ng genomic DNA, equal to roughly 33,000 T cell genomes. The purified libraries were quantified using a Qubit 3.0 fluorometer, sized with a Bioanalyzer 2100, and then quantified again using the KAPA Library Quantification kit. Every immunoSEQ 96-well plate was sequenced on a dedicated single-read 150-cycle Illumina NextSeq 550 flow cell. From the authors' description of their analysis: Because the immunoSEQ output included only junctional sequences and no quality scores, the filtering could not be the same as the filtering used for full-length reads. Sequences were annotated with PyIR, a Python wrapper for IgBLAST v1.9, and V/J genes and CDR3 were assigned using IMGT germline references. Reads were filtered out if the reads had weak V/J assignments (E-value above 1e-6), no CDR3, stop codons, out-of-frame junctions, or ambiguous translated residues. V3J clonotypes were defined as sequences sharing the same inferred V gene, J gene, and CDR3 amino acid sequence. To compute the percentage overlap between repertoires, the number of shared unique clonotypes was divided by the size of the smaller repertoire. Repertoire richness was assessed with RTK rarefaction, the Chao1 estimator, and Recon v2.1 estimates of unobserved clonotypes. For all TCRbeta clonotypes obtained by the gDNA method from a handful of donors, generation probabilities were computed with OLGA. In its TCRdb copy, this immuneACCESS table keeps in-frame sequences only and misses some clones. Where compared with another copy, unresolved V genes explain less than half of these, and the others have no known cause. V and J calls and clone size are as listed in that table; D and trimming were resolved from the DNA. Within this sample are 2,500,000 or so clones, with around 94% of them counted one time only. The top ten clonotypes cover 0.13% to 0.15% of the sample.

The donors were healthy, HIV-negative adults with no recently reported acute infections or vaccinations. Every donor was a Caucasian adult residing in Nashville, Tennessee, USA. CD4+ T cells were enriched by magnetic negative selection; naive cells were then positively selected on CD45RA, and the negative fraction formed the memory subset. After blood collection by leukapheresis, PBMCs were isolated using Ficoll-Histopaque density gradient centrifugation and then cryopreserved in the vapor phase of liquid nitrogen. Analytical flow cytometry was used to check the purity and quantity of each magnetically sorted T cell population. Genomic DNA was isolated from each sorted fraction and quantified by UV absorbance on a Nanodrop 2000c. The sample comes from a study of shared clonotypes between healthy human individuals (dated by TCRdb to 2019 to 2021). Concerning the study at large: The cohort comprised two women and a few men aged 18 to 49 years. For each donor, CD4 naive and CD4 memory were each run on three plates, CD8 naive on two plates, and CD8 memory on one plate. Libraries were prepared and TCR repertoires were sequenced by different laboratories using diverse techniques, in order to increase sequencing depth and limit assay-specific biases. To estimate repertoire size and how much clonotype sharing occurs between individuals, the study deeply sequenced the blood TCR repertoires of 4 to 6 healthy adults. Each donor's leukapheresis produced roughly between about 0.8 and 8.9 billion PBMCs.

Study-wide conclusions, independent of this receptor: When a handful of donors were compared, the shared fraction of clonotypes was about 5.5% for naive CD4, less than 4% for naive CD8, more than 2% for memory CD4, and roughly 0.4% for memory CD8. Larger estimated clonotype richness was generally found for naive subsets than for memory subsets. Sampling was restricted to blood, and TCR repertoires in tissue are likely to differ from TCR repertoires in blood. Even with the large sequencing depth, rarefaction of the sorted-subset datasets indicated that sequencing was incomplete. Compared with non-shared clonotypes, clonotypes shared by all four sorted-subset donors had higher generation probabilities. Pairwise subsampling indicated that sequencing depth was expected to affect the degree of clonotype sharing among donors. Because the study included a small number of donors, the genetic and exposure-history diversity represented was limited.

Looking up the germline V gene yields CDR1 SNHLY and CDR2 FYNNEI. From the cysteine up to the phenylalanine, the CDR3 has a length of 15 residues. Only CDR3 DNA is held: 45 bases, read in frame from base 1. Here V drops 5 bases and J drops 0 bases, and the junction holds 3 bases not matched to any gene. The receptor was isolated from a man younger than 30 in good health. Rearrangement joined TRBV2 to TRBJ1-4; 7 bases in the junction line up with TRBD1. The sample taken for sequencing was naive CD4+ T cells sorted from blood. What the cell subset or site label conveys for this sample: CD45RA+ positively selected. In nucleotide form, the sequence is TGTGCCAGCAGTCAGCAGGGGGCAACTAATGAAAAACTGTTTTTT. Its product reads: CASSQQGATNEKLFF. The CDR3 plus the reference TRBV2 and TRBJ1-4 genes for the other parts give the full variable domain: EPEVTQTPSHQVTQMGQEVILRCVPISNHLYFYWYRQILGQKVEFLVSFYNNEISEKSEIFDDQFSVERPDGSNFTLKIRSTKLEDSAMYFCASSQQGATNEKLFFGSGTQLSVL.